One sample yielded the 7 T cell receptor beta chains listed below, sequenced in a study of blood T cell repertoires in COVID-19. TCRdb keeps only in-frame clones here, not all; method: immunoSEQ multiplex PCR. Altogether 40,000 to 50,000 clones are present, more than 75% being singletons, with the ten largest covering around 9.6%. The sample was peripheral blood. The receptors here all came from a man aged 50 or older with active COVID-19.

This chain uses TRBV28 with TRBJ1-2; D gene uncertain. In germline, CDR1 is MDHEN, CDR2 SYDVKM. V shed 3 bases and J shed 2 bases, with 7 bases lying between them. The CDR3 runs 13 residues. CDR3 sequence: CASSLLGNYGYTF. CDR3 nucleotide sequence: TGTGCCAGCAGTTTGCTAGGAAACTATGGCTACACCTTC.

The chain is built from TRBV7-2 and TRBJ2-2; 8 positions match TRBD2. The germline V gene encodes CDR1 SGHTA and CDR2 FQGNSA. CDR3 size: 14 residues. The trim removed 3 bases at V and 4 bases at J, leaving 1 base unmatched. CDR3 region: CASSFAGGTGELFF. The DNA of the CDR3 is TGTGCCAGCAGCTTCGCGGGAGGCACCGGGGAGCTGTTTTTT.

The chain uses TRBV2 and TRBJ1-5; 8 nucleotides align to TRBD1. The V gene end was trimmed by 2 bases and the J gene end by 4 bases; junction bases not matched to a gene: 10. In germline, CDR1 is SNHLY, CDR2 FYNNEI. There are 17 residues in the CDR3. CDR3 protein: CASSELPGQARNQPQHF. The CDR3 coding sequence is TGTGCCAGCAGTGAACTCCCGGGACAGGCCCGTAATCAGCCCCAGCATTTT.

This clone was observed a single time. This chain uses TRBV19 with TRBJ2-3, with TRBD2 matching over 8 bases. The CDR3 sequence is 14 residues long. V shed 7 bases and J 3 bases; nucleotides not matched to a gene: 6. CDR1 LNHDA and CDR2 SQIVND come from the germline V gene (reference sequence). In DNA, the CDR3 is TGTGCCAGTAAGGCGGGGGGATCAACAGATACGCAGTATTTT. This encodes CASKAGGSTDTQYF.

J is TRBJ2-5 and V is TRBV24-1; 8 bases align to TRBD1. Germline V gene lookup returns CDR1 KGHDR and CDR2 SFDVKD. J gave up 1 base and V 4 bases, and 4 bases lay outside the gene matches. The CDR3 sequence is 15 residues long. The CDR3 bases are TGTGCCACCAGTGAGACGACAGGGGCCCAAGAGACCCAGTACTTC. It yields the protein CATSETTGAQETQYF.

The J gene is TRBJ2-3, the V gene TRBV23-1; 13 bases map to TRBD2. TRBV23-1 is an ORF, and what it does is uncertain. The CDR3 is made up of 19 amino acids. J lost 3 bases, V lost 3 bases, and 12 bases had no gene match. The CDR3 DNA sequence: TGCGCCAGCAGTCAGTGGACTAGCGGGAGTGTCGGTTTGACAGATACGCAGTATTTT. Residues: CASSQWTSGSVGLTDTQYF.

The J gene is TRBJ2-1, the V gene TRBV19, with D uncertain. Germline V lookup: CDR1 LNHDA, CDR2 SQIVND (reference sequence). V was pared by 0 bases and J by 5 bases, with 5 bases between. The CDR3 runs 13 residues. The CDR3 protein is CASSIDRDNEQFF. The CDR3 DNA reads TGTGCCAGTAGTATAGATCGAGACAATGAGCAGTTCTTC.